There are many counts of the clone carrying this T cell receptor (beta chain). Antigen unknown. TCRdb re-derived calls from the 5' RACE reads in MiXCR, one entry per CDR3 protein. The sample contains fewer than 550,000 distinct CDR3 sequences, about 5.4% of which appear only once. This sample was included in a study of CD8 T cells in ankylosing spondylitis. Study-level findings and limits: Blood of patients with ankylosing spondylitis appeared to be characterized by a TCR beta motif of eight highly homologous variants.

V was cut by 1 base and J by 4 bases, with 10 bases left in between. CDR3 size: 14 residues. The V gene's germline CDR1 is MNHEY and CDR2 SVGAGI. What was sequenced was blood, either unsorted or a sorted T cell fraction (not recorded which). This rearrangement joins TRBV6-5 to TRBJ1-1; a weak D match, TRBD1 (5 bases). The sequence was collected from a male donor with ankylosing spondylitis. CDR3 DNA sequence: TGTGCCAGCAGTTACTATCAGGGTTTCACTGAAGCTTTCTTT. Amino acids: CASSYYQGFTEAFF.